The 27 T cell receptor beta chains below all came from one sample that was sequenced in a study of post-analysis software for immune sequencing data. cDNA libraries for TCR beta contained unique molecular identifiers. TCRdb used MiXCR to reprocess the PCR reads, holding one entry per CDR3 protein. The table records 160,000 or so distinct CDR3 sequences, about 34% of them present only once. Sequenced here: blood, sampled after autologous hematopoietic stem cell transplantation. These receptor sequences come from a girl aged 5-17 years with multiple sclerosis.

The chain links TRBV20-1 to TRBJ2-7; 7 bases map to TRBD2. CDR3 size: 13 residues. V was clipped by 6 bases and J by 3 bases; unmatched bases: 8. In germline, CDR1 is DFQATT, CDR2 SNEGSKA (reference sequence). CDR3 sequence: CSATPGTNYEQYF. The CDR3 DNA follows: TGCAGTGCCACACCCGGGACTAACTACGAGCAGTACTTC.

This clonotype was detected a few times. V is TRBV29-1 and J is TRBJ2-1, with 8 positions matching TRBD1. Germline V CDR1 and CDR2: SQVTM, ANQGSEA. V dropped 3 bases and J dropped 4; count of bases not matched to a gene: 5. The CDR3 runs to 14 residues. Here the CDR3 DNA reads TGCAGCGTTGATTTGGACAGGGATTACAATGAGCAGTTCTTC. Amino acid sequence: CSVDLDRDYNEQFF.

The CDR3: CASLRTSGSEEQFF. Here the CDR3 DNA reads TGTGCCAGCCTACGGACTAGCGGGAGCGAGGAGCAGTTCTTC. The genes are TRBV10-3 and TRBJ2-1; 13 bases align to TRBD2. The trim removed 10 bases at V and 10 bases at J, leaving 10 bases unmatched. The CDR3 extends over 14 amino acids. Germline V gene sequence: CDR1 ENHRY, CDR2 SYGVKD.

The gene calls are TRBV20-1 and TRBJ2-5, with D perhaps being TRBD1 or TRBD2 (5 bases each). Trimming removed 0 bases at V and 7 bases at J, with 21 bases between. Germline V CDR1 and CDR2: DFQATT, SNEGSKA (reference sequence). The CDR3 covers 16 residues. Written as DNA, the CDR3 is TGCAGTGCTAGAGATGGGGCATATCGGTTTGGGGGGACCCAGTACTTC. Translated: CSARDGAYRFGGTQYF.

A note on this clonotype: A much larger clone is a single base away; this may be a read error. V usage is TRBV9 and J usage is TRBJ1-4; no clear D gene. This CDR3 spans 14 amino acids. Trimming shortened V by 0 bases and J by 10 bases, and 13 bases separated the two germline ends. Germline loops: CDR1 SGDLS, CDR2 YYNGEE. CDR3 sequence (DNA): TGTGCCAGCAGCGTAGGCGTACCCGCGGCAAAACTGTTTTTT. This codes for CASSVGVPAAKLFF. The whole variable domain, filled in from reference TRBV9 and TRBJ1-4, reads DSGVTQTPKHLITATGQRVTLRCSPRSGDLSVYWYQQSLDQGLQFLIQYYNGEERAKGNILERFSAQQFPDLHSELNLSSLELGDSALYFCASSVGVPAAKLFFGSGTQLSVL.

This clonotype was seen at least ten times. This sequence joins TRBV29-1 and TRBJ2-3; maybe TRBD2 (6 bases). The CDR3 contains 13 residues. Germline V gene lookup returns CDR1 SQVTM and CDR2 ANQGSEA. Deletions cut 4 bases from V and 6 bases from J, with 14 bases between. CDR3 sequence: CSVVGGSTDTQYF. CDR3 DNA: TGCAGCGTTGTGGGGGGATCAACGGATACGCAGTATTTT.

The chain recombines TRBV6-5 with TRBJ2-7; possible D gene TRBD1, 5 bases. The CDR3 consists of 13 residues. The germline gives CDR1 MNHEY, CDR2 SVGAGI. The V end lost 6 bases, the J end lost 3 bases, and 12 bases lay between the germline ends. CDR3 nucleotide sequence: TGTGCCAGCAGACAGGAAGGGGACTACGAGCAGTACTTC. Amino acids: CASRQEGDYEQYF.

The genes are TRBV27 and TRBJ2-7, with TRBD2 matching over 7 bases. The CDR3 consists of 16 residues. The germline V gene encodes CDR1 MNHEY and CDR2 SMNVEV (reference sequence). The V gene end was trimmed by 8 bases and the J gene end by 3 bases; junction bases not matched to a gene: 16. The CDR3 loop reads CASAQPQGLPNYEQYF. The CDR3, as DNA: TGTGCCAGCGCGCAACCCCAGGGACTACCTAACTACGAGCAGTACTTC.

This clonotype turned up a few times. The chain uses TRBV5-1 and TRBJ2-4; D not resolved. V lost 0 bases to trimming and J lost 8 bases, with 15 bases between them. Per germline, CDR1 SGHRS and CDR2 YFSETQ. The CDR3 is 15 residues long. CDR3 amino acids: CASSLVGSLRDIQYF. Written as DNA, the CDR3 is TGCGCCAGCAGCTTGGTCGGTAGCCTGAGAGACATTCAGTACTTC.

This rearrangement joins TRBV6-5 to TRBJ1-2; 10 bases agree with TRBD1. The CDR3 covers 15 residues. V lost 6 bases, J lost 8 bases, and 12 bases stayed unmatched. CDR1 is MNHEY, CDR2 SVGAGI, per germline. The chain's CDR3 is CASRTGGSHRGGYTF. The CDR3 bases are TGTGCCAGCAGGACAGGGGGCTCACACCGGGGGGGCTACACCTTC.

The chain is built from TRBV20-1 and TRBJ2-1; 8 nucleotides align to TRBD2. Germline V CDR1 and CDR2: DFQATT, SNEGSKA (reference sequence). With 1 base clipped from V and 10 bases from J, the junction kept 24 bases outside the gene matches. The CDR3 is 19 amino acids. CDR3 coding DNA: TGCAGTGCTAGAGGAAGACAGGCCTCGGGTCGCGGGACTAGTATGGAGCAGTTCTTC. Protein product: CSARGRQASGRGTSMEQFF.

This chain links TRBV29-1 with TRBJ2-2; unclear D gene. The CDR3 runs to 14 residues. V lost 7 bases, J lost 0 bases, and 12 bases lay in between. Looked up from germline, CDR1 is SQVTM and CDR2 is ANQGSEA. CDR3 loop: CSATGLANTGELFF. The CDR3 nucleotides read TGCAGCGCCACCGGGCTGGCGAACACCGGGGAGCTGTTTTTT.

The rearrangement joins TRBV4-1 to TRBJ1-1, with TRBD1 as a possible D gene (6 bases). This CDR3 is built from 16 residues. CDR1 MGHRA and CDR2 YSYEKL come from the germline V gene. V was shortened by 3 bases and J by 10 bases, with 24 bases between the two germline ends. CDR3 sequence: CASSHVGKTGKSGAFF. CDR3 coding DNA: TGCGCCAGCAGCCATGTTGGTAAAACAGGGAAGTCCGGAGCTTTCTTT.

A remark on this clonotype: A much larger clone lies one base from this, so it may be a read error. The rearrangement links TRBV20-1 to TRBJ2-5; D might be TRBD2 (5 bases). The V and J ends lost 1 base and 1 base respectively, with 10 bases between them. Germline lookup yields CDR1 DFQATT and CDR2 SNEGSKA (reference sequence). The CDR3 covers 14 residues. The chain's CDR3 is CSARADFIQETQYF. Written as DNA, the CDR3 is TGCAGTGCTAGAGCGGACTTCATCCAAGAGACCCAGTACTTC.

The V gene is TRBV5-1, the J gene TRBJ2-1; no definite D call. V shed 0 bases and J shed 6 bases, with 10 bases lying between them. Germline-derived CDR1 and CDR2 are SGHRS and YFSETQ. CDR3 length equals 14 residues. For the CDR3, the DNA is TGCGCCAGCAGCTTGGCCCAAGATCCCAATGAGCAGTTCTTC. Protein: CASSLAQDPNEQFF.

This clonotype is a singleton in its sample. The CDR3 DNA sequence: TGTGCCAGCAGCGTAGGGACAGGACTAGAGCAGTACTTC. Encoded protein: CASSVGTGLEQYF. V gene TRBV9 combines with J gene TRBJ2-5; the D call may be TRBD1 or TRBD2 (7 bases each). The germline V and J ends were trimmed by 0 bases and 11 bases, with 14 bases remaining between them. The CDR3 sequence is 13 residues long. CDR1 is SGDLS, CDR2 YYNGEE, per germline.

This chain links TRBV7-6 with TRBJ2-5; possible D gene TRBD1, 5 bases. In germline, CDR1 is SGHVS, CDR2 FNYEAQ. The CDR3 is 13 amino acids. V lost 1 base to trimming and J lost 3 bases, with 6 bases between them. The CDR3 is CASSLGTKETQYF. The DNA for the CDR3 is TGTGCCAGCAGCTTAGGGACAAAAGAGACCCAGTACTTC. The full variable domain, completed using reference TRBV7-6 and TRBJ2-5, is GAGVSQSPRYKVTKRGQDVALRCDPISGHVSLYWYRQALGQGPEFLTYFNYEAQQDKSGLPNDRFSAERPEGSISTLTIQRTEQRDSAMYRCASSLGTKETQYFGPGTRLLVL.

This chain links TRBV7-2 with TRBJ2-1, with D unclear. This CDR3 contains 14 residues. Germline loops: CDR1 SGHTA, CDR2 FQGNSA. V was cut by 5 bases and J by 8 bases, with 16 bases left in between. Here the CDR3 reads CASSVQWGRDEQFF. The CDR3 coding sequence is TGTGCCAGCAGCGTACAATGGGGTCGGGATGAGCAGTTCTTC.

The chain has TRBV18 and TRBJ2-2; the D is unclear. V lost 1 base and J 9 bases, leaving 15 bases between the germline ends. Germline CDR1 KGHSH, CDR2 LQKENI. There are 15 residues in the CDR3. The CDR3 spells CASSPLEASGRELFF. CDR3 in DNA: TGTGCCAGCTCACCACTCGAAGCATCGGGCAGGGAGCTGTTTTTT. Complete variable domain (other parts from reference TRBV18 and TRBJ2-2): NAGVMQNPRHLVRRRGQEARLRCSPMKGHSHVYWYRQLPEEGLKFMVYLQKENIIDESGMPKERFSAEFPKEGPSILRIQQVVRGDSAAYFCASSPLEASGRELFFGEGSRLTVL.

This clonotype was picked up a small number of times. This CDR3 is CASSWGTSGSPYEQYF. Written as DNA, the CDR3 is TGTGCCAGCAGTTGGGGGACTAGCGGGAGTCCTTACGAGCAGTACTTC. This chain joins TRBV28 and TRBJ2-7; 14 bases match TRBD2. The germline V gene has CDR1 MDHEN and CDR2 SYDVKM. V trimming: 4 bases; J trimming: 4 bases; junction bases outside the gene matches: 6. CDR3 length: 16 residues.

The gene calls are TRBV10-3 and TRBJ2-3; 10 bases are a match to TRBD1. J gave up 1 base and V 2 bases, and 6 bases lay outside the gene matches. Germline CDR1 and CDR2: ENHRY and SYGVKD. The CDR3 spans 17 residues. The CDR3 nucleotides read TGTGCCATCAGTGAGCGGACTGGGACAGGGGGCACAGATACGCAGTATTTT. Protein product: CAISERTGTGGTDTQYF.

The V gene is TRBV20-1, the J gene TRBJ2-7; the match to TRBD2 covers 7 bases. Germline trimming cut 7 bases from V and 2 bases from J; bases unmatched to any gene: 5. Looked up from germline, CDR1 is DFQATT and CDR2 is SNEGSKA (reference sequence). The length of the CDR3 is 12 residues. The CDR3 coding sequence is TGCAGTGGCGAGCGGGACCCCTACGAGCAGTACTTC. Translated: CSGERDPYEQYF.

With respect to this clonotype: A much more abundant neighbour one base away suggests this may be a read error. The chain carries TRBV28 and TRBJ2-7; D uncertain. The CDR3 extends over 14 amino acids. Germline-derived CDR1 and CDR2 are MDHEN and SYDVKM. CDR3 residues: CASRRAKSSYGQYF. The DNA for the CDR3 is TGTGCCAGCCGTAGGGCCAAAAGCTCCTACGGGCAGTACTTC.

This rearrangement joins TRBV7-2 to TRBJ2-2, with TRBD1 as a possible D gene (6 bases). Between the trimmed V and J ends, which lost 5 bases and 6 bases, there was a span of 13 bases. The CDR3 is 14 residues long. Per the germline V gene, CDR1 is SGHTA and CDR2 is FQGNSA. CDR3 loop: CASSRWTVAGELFF. For the CDR3, the DNA is TGTGCCAGCAGCCGATGGACAGTCGCCGGGGAGCTGTTTTTT.

This clonotype was counted a few times. The V call is TRBV7-2, the J call TRBJ2-4, with a possible D match to TRBD2 (6 bases). Germline CDR1 reads SGHTA; CDR2 reads FQGNSA. The CDR3 totals 15 residues. V was pared by 4 bases and J by 7 bases, with 17 bases between. CDR3 residues: CASSSKGLPENIQYF. CDR3 nucleotides: TGTGCCAGCAGCTCCAAGGGACTCCCTGAGAACATTCAGTACTTC. The whole variable domain, filled in from reference TRBV7-2 and TRBJ2-4, reads GAGVSQSPSNKVTEKGKDVELRCDPISGHTALYWYRQSLGQGLEFLIYFQGNSAPDKSGLPSDRFSAERTGGSVSTLTIQRTQQEDSAVYLCASSSKGLPENIQYFGAGTRLSVL.

The chain is built from TRBV20-1 and TRBJ2-2, with TRBD1 identical over 7 bases. Germline V CDR1 and CDR2: DFQATT, SNEGSKA (reference sequence). This CDR3 has 15 amino acids. The V gene end was trimmed by 6 bases and the J gene end by 1 base; junction bases not matched to a gene: 8. The CDR3 protein is CSARRQGLNTGELFF. The CDR3 nucleotides read TGCAGTGCGCGGCGACAGGGCCTGAACACCGGGGAGCTGTTTTTT.

The J gene is TRBJ1-4, the V gene TRBV20-1; D call uncertain. Between the trimmed V and J ends, which lost 2 bases and 10 bases, there was a span of 23 bases. The germline gives CDR1 DFQATT, CDR2 SNEGSKA (reference sequence). The CDR3 is made up of 16 amino acids. CDR3 residues: CSARPRGKASMGKLFF. The CDR3 nucleotides read TGCAGTGCTAGACCACGGGGAAAGGCCTCAATGGGAAAACTGTTTTTT.